This TCR beta chain came from a study of shared clonotypes between healthy human individuals. Profiling relied on immunoSEQ multiplex PCR, and the TCRdb table lists in-frame clones only, not all of them. The sample yields some 2.3 million clones, just over 90% seen once. This CDR3 spans 15 amino acids. Germline V gene data show CDR1 as SGHTS and CDR2 as YDEGEE. V shed 1 base and J shed 7 bases, with 15 bases lying between them. The sample consisted of naive CD4+ T cells from PBMCs. Subset here: CD45RA+ positively selected. The chain combines TRBV5-8 with TRBJ2-1, with a tentative D call TRBD2 (6 bases). This receptor was identified in a man aged 18 to 29 in good health. Some clones in this sample may be carry-over from other donors' samples. The CDR3 is CASSLRGGGANEQFF. CDR3 bases: TGTGCCAGCAGCTTGCGGGGAGGAGGTGCGAATGAGCAGTTCTTC. The full variable domain, completed using reference TRBV5-8 and TRBJ2-1, is EAGVTQSPTHLIKTRGQQATLRCSPISGHTSVYWYQQALGLGLQFLLWYDEGEERNRGNFPPRFSGRQFPNYSSELNVNALELEDSALYLCASSLRGGGANEQFFGPGTRLTVL.